Listed here are 26 T cell receptor beta chains from one sample, sequenced in a study of memory CD4+ T cells and cytomegalovirus serostatus. Repertoires were generated with immunoSEQ multiplex PCR, while TCRdb's copy carries only in-frame clones and drops some. The top ten hold about 0.88% of the sample, which has over 50,000 clones, approximately 78% seen once. Single viable CD3+CD4+CD8-CD45RO+ cells were sorted as the memory CD4+ T cells. The sequenced sample consisted of memory CD4+ T cells from blood. Receptors were obtained from an adult in good health and CMV-seronegative.

J is TRBJ2-1 and V is TRBV5-4; D not certain. The germline gives CDR1 SGHNT, CDR2 YYREEE (reference sequence). V lost 2 bases and J 0 bases, leaving 9 bases between the germline ends. The CDR3 consists of 15 residues. The CDR3 nucleotides are TGTGCCAGCAGCTTCAGTCTCAGCTCCTACAATGAGCAGTTCTTC. Its protein product is CASSFSLSSYNEQFF.

V gene TRBV19 combines with J gene TRBJ2-1; D possibly matches TRBD1 or TRBD2 (6 bases each). The CDR3 is made up of 14 amino acids. With 6 bases removed from V and 5 bases from J, the gap between germline ends came to 14 bases. Germline values: CDR1 LNHDA, CDR2 SQIVND (reference sequence). The CDR3 is CASRETGAHNEQFF. The CDR3 nucleotides are TGTGCCAGTAGGGAAACGGGGGCCCACAATGAGCAGTTCTTC.

The chain carries TRBV5-6 and TRBJ2-3, with TRBD2 matching over 13 bases. The germline V gene has CDR1 SGHDT and CDR2 YYEEEE. CDR3 size: 16 residues. V dropped 3 bases and J dropped 2; count of bases not matched to a gene: 3. The CDR3 DNA reads TGTGCCAGCAGCTGGGGACTAGCGGGGTCCACAGATACGCAGTATTTT. Encoded protein: CASSWGLAGSTDTQYF.

CDR3 sequence reads: CASSQLKGLRGAYEQYF. DNA of the CDR3: TGCGCCAGCAGCCAACTAAAGGGGCTTCGAGGGGCCTACGAGCAGTACTTC. The V gene is TRBV4-1, the J gene TRBJ2-7; the D call may be TRBD1 or TRBD2 (5 bases each). Germline CDR1 MGHRA, CDR2 YSYEKL. The CDR3 sequence is 17 residues long. Trimming took off 2 bases at V and 2 bases at J, with 19 bases between the two ends.

About this clone: Relative to the germline gene, one junction end is altered; a read error may explain this. The chain combines TRBV2 with TRBJ1-6; D is undetermined. The CDR3 length is 15 residues. Looked up from germline, CDR1 is SNHLY and CDR2 is FYNNEI. The CDR3: CASSGGSGYNSLLHF. As DNA, the CDR3 is TGTGCCAGCAGTGGTGGCAGTGGATATAATTCACTCCTCCACTTT. Full variable domain (remainder filled in from reference TRBV2 and TRBJ1-6): EPEVTQTPSHQVTQMGQEVILRCVPISNHLYFYWYRQILGQKVEFLVSFYNNEISEKSEIFDDQFSVERPDGSNFTLKIRSTKLEDSAMYFCASSGGSGYNSLLHFGNGTRLTVT.

The chain recombines TRBV10-1 with TRBJ2-3; no clear D gene. Germline assignment: CDR1 WNHNN and CDR2 SYGVQD (reference sequence). The CDR3 is 13 amino acids. Trimming pared 4 bases from V and 6 bases from J, leaving 11 bases between. In DNA form, the CDR3 reads TGCGCCAGCAGTGGTGGTGGTGGCGATACGCAGTATTTT. The encoded protein is CASSGGGGDTQYF.

This clone was detected only once. The rearrangement links TRBV4-2 to TRBJ2-1; 8 bases match TRBD2. There are 15 residues in the CDR3. With V trimmed by 4 bases and J by 9 bases, 11 bases remained unmatched. Germline V gene sequence: CDR1 LGHNA, CDR2 YNFKEQ. CDR3 DNA sequence: TGTGCCAGCAGCCCACCGGGACTAGGAGTCCGTGAGCAGTTCTTC. Translation gives CASSPPGLGVREQFF.

The chain uses TRBV7-9 and TRBJ1-5, with a tentative D call TRBD1 (5 bases). CDR1 is SEHNR and CDR2 is FQNEAQ in the germline V gene (reference sequence). V was pared by 7 bases and J by 4 bases, with 14 bases between. This CDR3 is built from 14 residues. The CDR3 region has the DNA TGTGCCAGCACCCTCGGGGGGGGAAATCAGCCCCAGCATTTT. Translation: CASTLGGGNQPQHF.

The CDR3 DNA follows: TGTGCCAGCAGCTTAGAAAGCGGGTGGTACAATGAGCAGTTCTTC. Protein sequence: CASSLESGWYNEQFF. V usage is TRBV7-9 and J usage is TRBJ2-1; a possible D gene is TRBD2 (6 bases). Per the germline V gene, CDR1 is SEHNR and CDR2 is FQNEAQ (reference sequence). CDR3 size: 15 residues. V gave up 1 base and J gave up 4 bases, with 11 bases separating them. Using reference TRBV7-9 and TRBJ2-1 for the parts outside the CDR3, the full variable domain is DTGVSQNPRHKITKRGQNVTFRCDPISEHNRLYWYRQTLGQGPEFLTYFQNEAQLEKSRLLSDRFSAERPKGSFSTLEIQRTEQGDSAMYLCASSLESGWYNEQFFGPGTRLTVL.

The J gene is TRBJ1-2, the V gene TRBV6-1; D perhaps matches TRBD1 (5 bases). CDR1 and CDR2 from the germline V gene are MNHNS and SASEGT. With 9 bases removed from V and 2 bases from J, the gap between germline ends came to 19 bases. The CDR3 has 15 amino acids. CDR3 nucleotide sequence: TGTGCCAGTACCGTCTCCCGACAGCTGAACTATGGCTACACCTTC. It translates to CASTVSRQLNYGYTF.

This rearrangement joins TRBV7-8 to TRBJ2-3; tentative D call: TRBD1 (6 bases). Germline V CDR1 and CDR2: SGHVS, FQNEAQ. The length of the CDR3 is 15 residues. Trimming shortened V by 2 bases and J by 0 bases, and 9 bases separated the two germline ends. The CDR3 bases are TGTGCCAGCAGCTTACAGGGACAAAGCACAGATACGCAGTATTTT. It translates to CASSLQGQSTDTQYF.

This chain connects TRBV28 to TRBJ2-7; D assignment may be TRBD1 or TRBD2 (6 bases each). Trimming removed 5 bases at V and 0 bases at J, with 17 bases between. In germline, CDR1 is MDHEN, CDR2 SYDVKM. The CDR3 has 16 amino acids. The CDR3 reads CASSLPLGGPSYEQYF. The CDR3 bases are TGTGCCAGCAGTCTTCCCCTCGGGGGCCCCTCCTACGAGCAGTACTTC.

The chain is built from TRBV14 and TRBJ2-7; a weak D match, TRBD1 (6 bases). Trimming took 4 bases from V and 3 from J, leaving 16 bases between them. This CDR3 has 15 residues. Germline V CDR1 and CDR2: SGHDN, FVKESK. This chain's CDR3 is CASSPTRSRGYEQYF. CDR3 nucleotide sequence: TGTGCCAGCAGCCCTACCAGGTCCAGGGGCTACGAGCAGTACTTC.

The V and J genes are TRBV19 and TRBJ1-1; perhaps TRBD1 as D (5 bases). Trimming cost V 7 bases and J 4 bases, with 16 bases left between them. The CDR3 is 14 residues long. The germline CDR1 and CDR2 sequences are LNHDA and SQIVND (reference sequence). CDR3 in amino acids: CASTRGAGSTEAFF. DNA of the CDR3: TGTGCCAGTACCAGAGGGGCTGGGAGCACTGAAGCTTTCTTT. Full variable domain (outside the CDR3, taken from reference TRBV19 and TRBJ1-1): DGGITQSPKYLFRKEGQNVTLSCEQNLNHDAMYWYRQDPGQGLRLIYYSQIVNDFQKGDIAEGYSVSREKKESFPLTVTSAQKNPTAFYLCASTRGAGSTEAFFGQGTRLTVV.

The chain couples TRBV19 to TRBJ1-5; tentatively, D is TRBD1 (6 bases). The V end was cut by 8 bases, the J end by 4 bases, with 21 bases between. Germline lookup yields CDR1 LNHDA and CDR2 SQIVND (reference sequence). The CDR3 consists of 16 residues. CDR3 nucleotide sequence: TGTGCCAGTGGCTCGGTGGGGGGGCTACGGAATCAGCCCCAGCATTTT. Amino acid sequence: CASGSVGGLRNQPQHF.

This clone was observed a few times. This sequence joins TRBV4-1 and TRBJ1-1, with 7 bases aligning to TRBD1. CDR3 length: 14 amino acids. CDR1 MGHRA and CDR2 YSYEKL come from the germline V gene. Trimming removed 4 bases from V and 5 bases from J; junction bases left unmatched: 7. The CDR3 region has the DNA TGCGCCAGCAGCCTAGGACAGGTTGAGACTGAAGCTTTCTTT. It is translated as CASSLGQVETEAFF.

The rearrangement uses TRBV5-1 and TRBJ1-5; D call uncertain. Trimming took off 0 bases at V and 7 bases at J, with 11 bases between the two ends. Germline V gene sequence: CDR1 SGHRS, CDR2 YFSETQ. This CDR3 has 14 residues. The CDR3 sequence is CASSLGSSGQPQHF. The CDR3 DNA is TGCGCCAGCAGCTTGGGGAGTAGCGGCCAGCCCCAGCATTTT.

The CDR3 reads CASSESGDLFYEQYF. The CDR3 bases are TGCGCCAGCAGTGAGTCAGGGGACCTCTTCTACGAGCAGTACTTC. This chain connects TRBV10-1 to TRBJ2-7; the D gene could be TRBD1 or TRBD2 (5 bases each). V lost 0 bases to trimming and J lost 3 bases, with 12 bases between them. The CDR3 is 15 amino acids. Germline V lookup: CDR1 WNHNN, CDR2 SYGVQD (reference sequence).

The J gene is TRBJ1-2, the V gene TRBV28; D call uncertain. V lost 4 bases to trimming and J lost 8 bases, with 20 bases between them. The CDR3 extends over 15 amino acids. Germline values: CDR1 MDHEN, CDR2 SYDVKM. CDR3: CASSSADRTEKGYTF. Written as DNA, the CDR3 is TGTGCCAGCAGTTCCGCCGACCGGACCGAGAAGGGCTACACCTTC.

This rearrangement joins TRBV7-2 to TRBJ2-7, with TRBD1 matching 11 bases. Germline lookup yields CDR1 SGHTA and CDR2 FQGNSA. This CDR3 has 18 amino acids. Trimming removed 5 bases from V and 0 bases from J; junction bases left unmatched: 12. For the CDR3, the DNA is TGTGCCAGCAGCCCCCTGGACAGGGGGCGCGGAAGCTCCTACGAGCAGTACTTC. Translation gives CASSPLDRGRGSSYEQYF.

The rearrangement links TRBV7-9 to TRBJ1-1; no definite D call. CDR3 size: 14 residues. Germline lookup yields CDR1 SEHNR and CDR2 FQNEAQ (reference sequence). V was cut by 0 bases and J by 7 bases, with 12 bases left in between. The CDR3 here is CASSLALPAGEAFF. Written as DNA, the CDR3 is TGTGCCAGCAGCTTAGCGCTGCCTGCTGGTGAAGCTTTCTTT.

The chain is built from TRBV7-6 and TRBJ1-6; possible D gene TRBD1, 6 bases. The V gene's germline CDR1 is SGHVS and CDR2 FNYEAQ. Trimming took 0 bases from V and 7 from J, leaving 10 bases between them. The CDR3 consists of 15 residues. CDR3: CASSLATGSNSPLHF. The CDR3 DNA reads as TGTGCCAGCAGCTTAGCGACAGGATCAAATTCACCCCTCCACTTT.

Concerning this clone: At one end the junction does not follow the germline gene, possibly because of a read error. This chain connects TRBV7-7 to TRBJ2-1; D unresolved. The germline V gene has CDR1 SSHAT and CDR2 FNYEAQ (reference sequence). CDR3 length: 15 residues. The CDR3 coding sequence is TGTGCCAGCAGTTTAGTTAGGAGCTCCTACAATGAGCAGTTCTTC. Translated: CASSLVRSSYNEQFF.

The V gene is TRBV11-2, the J gene TRBJ2-3; maybe TRBD2 (6 bases). With 2 bases removed from V and 5 bases from J, the gap between germline ends came to 14 bases. This CDR3 region has 15 residues. The germline V gene encodes CDR1 SGHAT and CDR2 FQNNGV. The CDR3, as DNA: TGTGCCAGCAGCTTACTGGGAAGGAGGGTAGATACGCAGTATTTT. Translation: CASSLLGRRVDTQYF.

The rearrangement uses TRBV14 and TRBJ1-2, with D possibly being TRBD1 (5 bases). The germline V gene encodes CDR1 SGHDN and CDR2 FVKESK. V was pared by 3 bases and J by 3 bases, with 11 bases between. The CDR3 runs 14 residues. The CDR3 sequence is CASSQGVLDYGYTF. The CDR3 nucleotides read TGTGCCAGCAGCCAGGGGGTGTTGGACTATGGCTACACCTTC. Filled out from reference TRBV14 and TRBJ1-2, the complete variable domain reads EAGVTQFPSHSVIEKGQTVTLRCDPISGHDNLYWYRRVMGKEIKFLLHFVKESKQDESGMPNNRFLAERTGGTYSTLKVQPAELEDSGVYFCASSQGVLDYGYTFGSGTRLTVV.

The rearrangement links TRBV11-1 to TRBJ2-1, with TRBD2 identical over 14 bases. Trimming cost V 6 bases and J 0 bases; bases outside gene matches: 4. Germline values: CDR1 SGHAT, CDR2 FQDESV (reference sequence). The CDR3 has 17 amino acids. DNA for the CDR3: TGTGCCAGCAGTCGGACTAGCGGGAGGAGCTCCTACAATGAGCAGTTCTTC. This encodes CASSRTSGRSSYNEQFF.